Listed below are T cell receptor beta chains from one sample, sequenced in a study of blood T cell repertoires in COVID-19. Sequenced by immunoSEQ multiplex PCR; TCRdb stores in-frame clones only, minus some. The sample lists approximately 140,000 clones; around 82% were seen once. Sequences were obtained from PBMCs or T cells enriched from blood (not recorded which). The receptors were gathered from a man in his fifties or sixties in a cohort exposed to, infected with or recovered from COVID-19 (not recorded which). CDR3s leave out the opening cysteine and the closing phenylalanine or tryptophan. Each record gives: J gene, V gene, CDR3 protein.

j_gene: TRBJ1-1; v_gene: TRBV5-4; CDR3aa: ASSLEAQGRGKLTEAF
j_gene: TRBJ2-7; v_gene: TRBV6-5; CDR3aa: ASSQGFEQY
j_gene: TRBJ1-1; v_gene: TRBV27; CDR3aa: ASSSGGTEAF
j_gene: TRBJ1-1; v_gene: TRBV27; CDR3aa: ASSTMNTEAF
j_gene: TRBJ1-4; v_gene: TRBV9; CDR3aa: ASSPGQPREKLF
j_gene: TRBJ2-7; v_gene: TRBV6-2/TRBV6-3; CDR3aa: ASSYPQVSSYEQY
j_gene: TRBJ1-6; v_gene: TRBV14; CDR3aa: ASSQTQGLISLH
j_gene: TRBJ1-2; v_gene: TRBV7-2; CDR3aa: ASSPILERGYT
j_gene: TRBJ2-1; v_gene: TRBV27; CDR3aa: ASRDTYNEQF
j_gene: TRBJ1-3; v_gene: TRBV19; CDR3aa: ASSMTGLNSGNTIY
j_gene: TRBJ1-3; v_gene: TRBV25-1; CDR3aa: ASSELRNTIY
j_gene: TRBJ2-5; v_gene: TRBV5-1; CDR3aa: ASSLWYPDQETQY
j_gene: TRBJ1-3; v_gene: TRBV9; CDR3aa: ASSSQSLSGNTIY
j_gene: TRBJ2-5; v_gene: TRBV5-8; CDR3aa: ASNGQGLGETQY
j_gene: TRBJ2-7; v_gene: TRBV18; CDR3aa: ASSPRRDSFYEQY
j_gene: TRBJ1-6; v_gene: TRBV6-1; CDR3aa: ATSTGVVSPLH
j_gene: TRBJ2-3; v_gene: TRBV27; CDR3aa: ASRGGGFTDTQY
j_gene: TRBJ1-3; v_gene: TRBV5-6; CDR3aa: ASNLTGEYSGNTIY
j_gene: TRBJ2-2; v_gene: TRBV19; CDR3aa: ASSSSGGWRI
j_gene: TRBJ2-2; v_gene: TRBV4-1; CDR3aa: ASSRALVGSSGELF
j_gene: TRBJ1-5; v_gene: TRBV5-4; CDR3aa: ASSHDRGLNQPQH
j_gene: TRBJ1-1; v_gene: TRBV5-1; CDR3aa: ASRISSQGNTEAF
j_gene: TRBJ1-4; v_gene: TRBV13; CDR3aa: ASSVQTGGEKLF
j_gene: TRBJ1-3; v_gene: TRBV7-8; CDR3aa: ASSVTGGNTIY
j_gene: TRBJ1-2; v_gene: TRBV29-1; CDR3aa: SVVALPQGGYT
j_gene: TRBJ2-1; v_gene: TRBV18; CDR3aa: ATNTAERGYNEQF
j_gene: TRBJ1-1; v_gene: TRBV5-1; CDR3aa: ASSQVAGGNTEAF
j_gene: TRBJ2-1; v_gene: TRBV11-3; CDR3aa: ASSSRNYNEQF
j_gene: TRBJ2-7; v_gene: TRBV9; CDR3aa: ASSLSGTVDEQY
j_gene: TRBJ2-3; v_gene: TRBV3-1/TRBV3-2; CDR3aa: ASSLGTSGLTSTDTQY
j_gene: TRBJ1-6; v_gene: TRBV19; CDR3aa: ASSIAGWTPLH